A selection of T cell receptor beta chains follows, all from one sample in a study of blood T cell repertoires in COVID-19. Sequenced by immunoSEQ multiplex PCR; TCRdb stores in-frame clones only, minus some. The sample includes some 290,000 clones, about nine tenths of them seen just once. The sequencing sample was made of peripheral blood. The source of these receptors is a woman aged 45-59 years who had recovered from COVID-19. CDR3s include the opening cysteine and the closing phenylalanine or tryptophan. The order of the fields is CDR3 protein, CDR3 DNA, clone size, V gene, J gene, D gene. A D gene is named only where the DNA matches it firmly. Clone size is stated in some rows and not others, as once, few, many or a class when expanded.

CASSGTGQAEAFF,TGTGCCAGCTCGGGGACAGGCCAGGCTGAAGCTTTCTTT,NA,TRBV18,TRBJ1-1,TRBD1
CASSLPPSGSETQYF,TGTGCCAGCAGCTTACCGCCTAGCGGATCAGAGACCCAGTACTTC,NA,TRBV7-2,TRBJ2-5,TRBD2
CAWSTGTGKIEKLFF,TGTGCCTGGAGTACTGGGACAGGGAAGATTGAAAAACTGTTTTTT,NA,TRBV30,TRBJ1-4,TRBD1
CASSPVVYAEAFF,TGTGCCAGCAGTCCCGTAGTTTACGCTGAAGCTTTCTTT,NA,TRBV27,TRBJ1-1,NA
CASSYRGSQPQHF,TGTGCCAGCAGTTACAGGGGTAGTCAGCCCCAGCATTTT,NA,TRBV12-3/TRBV12-4,TRBJ1-5,TRBD1
CASSSGRVGRDGYTF,TGTGCCAGCAGCTCCGGTCGGGTCGGTAGAGATGGCTACACCTTC,NA,TRBV7-8,TRBJ1-2,NA
CAWSKPGQVVYQPQHF,TGTGCCTGGAGTAAGCCCGGACAGGTTGTCTATCAACCCCAGCATTTT,NA,TRBV30,TRBJ1-5,TRBD1
CASSVTSGGYEQYF,TGTGCCAGCAGCGTAACTAGCGGGGGATACGAGCAGTACTTC,few,TRBV9,TRBJ2-7,TRBD2
CASSEDYRVQPQHF,TGTGCCAGCAGCGAGGATTACAGGGTGCAGCCCCAGCATTTT,NA,TRBV9,TRBJ1-5,NA
CASSYGEQFF,TGTGCCAGCAGTTACGGGGAGCAGTTCTTC,NA,TRBV28,TRBJ2-1,NA
CAWIRGAAGNTIYF,TGTGCCTGGATTCGGGGGGCTGCTGGAAACACCATATATTTT,NA,TRBV30,TRBJ1-3,NA
CASSQDEAGYTYGYTF,TGTGCCAGCAGCCAAGATGAGGCAGGGTACACCTATGGCTACACCTTC,NA,TRBV3-1/TRBV3-2,TRBJ1-2,NA
CASRAQGSNYGYTF,TGTGCCAGCAGGGCCCAGGGGTCGAACTATGGCTACACCTTC,NA,TRBV6-5,TRBJ1-2,NA
CAISESRERGYTF,TGTGCCATCAGTGAGTCAAGGGAGAGAGGCTACACCTTC,NA,TRBV10-3,TRBJ1-2,NA
CASSLTGPNQPQHF,TGTGCCAGCAGTTTAACAGGGCCCAATCAGCCCCAGCATTTT,NA,TRBV28,TRBJ1-5,NA
CASSPGQGVVYEQYF,TGTGCCAGCTCACCGGGACAGGGGGTGGTCTACGAGCAGTACTTC,NA,TRBV18,TRBJ2-7,TRBD1
CASSTGPNQPQHF,TGTGCCAGCTCGACAGGGCCCAATCAGCCCCAGCATTTT,once,TRBV18,TRBJ1-5,TRBD1
CASSLGEWRGVYNEQFF,TGTGCCAGCAGCTTAGGAGAATGGCGGGGAGTTTACAATGAGCAGTTCTTC,NA,TRBV7-8,TRBJ2-1,NA
CASSYYLGSPLHF,TGTGCCAGCAGCTATTATCTAGGTTCACCCCTCCACTTT,NA,TRBV11-3,TRBJ1-6,NA
CASSLGQLDEQYF,TGTGCCAGCAGCTTAGGGCAATTGGACGAGCAGTACTTC,NA,TRBV7-2,TRBJ2-7,NA
CASSIPWDREEGPGELFF,TGTGCCAGTAGTATCCCCTGGGACAGGGAAGAGGGGCCCGGGGAGCTGTTTTTT,NA,TRBV19,TRBJ2-2,TRBD1
CASSWTGGTTEAFF,TGTGCCAGCAGCTGGACAGGGGGTACCACTGAAGCTTTCTTT,NA,TRBV7-2,TRBJ1-1,TRBD1
CASREALNTEAFF,TGTGCCAGTAGAGAAGCCCTGAACACTGAAGCTTTCTTT,NA,TRBV19,TRBJ1-1,NA
CAISESAVRIIYGYTF,TGTGCCATCAGTGAGTCTGCGGTCCGTATAATCTATGGCTACACCTTC,once,TRBV10-3,TRBJ1-2,NA
CASGTGTGGWKPQHF,TGTGCCAGCGGTACCGGGACAGGGGGCTGGAAGCCCCAGCATTTT,NA,TRBV19,TRBJ1-5,TRBD1
CASNIAGTNYNEQFF,TGTGCCAGCAATATTGCAGGGACAAACTACAATGAGCAGTTCTTC,NA,TRBV6-6,TRBJ2-1,NA